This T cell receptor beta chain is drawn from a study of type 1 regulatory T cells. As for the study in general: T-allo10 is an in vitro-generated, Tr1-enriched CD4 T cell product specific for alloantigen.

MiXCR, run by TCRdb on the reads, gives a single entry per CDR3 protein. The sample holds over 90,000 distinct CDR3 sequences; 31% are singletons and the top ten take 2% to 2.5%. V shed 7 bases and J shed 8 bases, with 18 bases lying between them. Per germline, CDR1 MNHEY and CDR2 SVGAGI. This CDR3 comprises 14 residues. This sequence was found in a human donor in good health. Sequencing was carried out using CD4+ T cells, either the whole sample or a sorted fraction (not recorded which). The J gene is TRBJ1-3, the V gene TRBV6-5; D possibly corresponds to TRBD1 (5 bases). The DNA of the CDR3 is TGTGCCAGCATTGGGACCCCAAACCCCTACACCATATATTTT. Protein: CASIGTPNPYTIYF.